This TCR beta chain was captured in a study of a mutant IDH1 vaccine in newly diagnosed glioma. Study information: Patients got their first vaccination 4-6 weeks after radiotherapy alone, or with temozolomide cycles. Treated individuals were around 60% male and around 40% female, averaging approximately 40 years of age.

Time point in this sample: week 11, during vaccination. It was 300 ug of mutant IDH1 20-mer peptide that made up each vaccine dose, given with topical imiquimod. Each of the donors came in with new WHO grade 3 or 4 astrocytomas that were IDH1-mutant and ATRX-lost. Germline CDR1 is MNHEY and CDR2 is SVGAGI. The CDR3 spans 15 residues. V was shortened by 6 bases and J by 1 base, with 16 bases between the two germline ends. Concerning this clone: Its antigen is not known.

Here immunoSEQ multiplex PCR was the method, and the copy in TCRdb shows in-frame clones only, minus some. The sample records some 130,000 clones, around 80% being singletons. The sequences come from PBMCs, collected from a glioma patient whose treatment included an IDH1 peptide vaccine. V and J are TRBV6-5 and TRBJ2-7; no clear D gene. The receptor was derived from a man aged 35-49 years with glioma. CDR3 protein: CASSPYKDRSYEQYF. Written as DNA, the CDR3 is TGTGCCAGCAGCCCGTACAAGGATCGATCCTACGAGCAGTACTTC.